These 12 T cell receptor beta chains were all obtained from the same sample, sequenced in a study of human T cells and chemical hapten exposure. Time point indicated: patch test 1, 2 weeks after DPC sensitization. As to treatment: therapeutic diphenylcyclopropenone sensitization with weekly scalp DPC. Via MiXCR, TCRdb re-called the RACE reads, giving one row per CDR3 protein. Found here are more than 95,000 distinct CDR3 sequences, around an eighth of them singletons; the top ten hold roughly 1.3%. The source material was whole blood, sampled in connection with sensitization to the hapten diphenylcyclopropenone (DPC). These receptor sequences come from a woman between 45 and 65 years old with alopecia areata. Some clones in this sample may be carry-over from other donors' samples.

This clonotype was recorded a few times. The chain links TRBV20-1 to TRBJ1-5, with 7 bases fitting TRBD1. CDR1 is DFQATT and CDR2 is SNEGSKA in the germline V gene (reference sequence). Trimming at V came to 5 bases and at J to 5 bases, leaving 9 bases not matched to a gene. The CDR3 is 14 amino acids. CDR3 in amino acids: CSARQGMRHQPQHF. For the CDR3, the DNA is TGCAGTGCTCGACAGGGAATGCGGCATCAGCCCCAGCATTTT.

V usage is TRBV9 and J usage is TRBJ2-1, with TRBD2 identical over 8 bases. Germline V gene lookup returns CDR1 SGDLS and CDR2 YYNGEE. J gave up 5 bases and V 4 bases, and 8 bases lay outside the gene matches. The CDR3 is made up of 15 amino acids. The CDR3 coding sequence is TGTGCCAGCAGCCCCCGCCTTAGCGGGAACAATGAGCAGTTCTTC. It encodes CASSPRLSGNNEQFF.

The CDR3, as DNA: TGTGCCAGCAGGAATACTAACACAGATACGCAGTATTTT. It encodes CASRNTNTDTQYF. The rearrangement joins TRBV12-3 or TRBV12-4 to TRBJ2-3; the D is unclear. CDR3 length: 13 residues. Trimming cost V 6 bases and J 2 bases, with 9 bases left between them.

In regard to this clonotype: Mismatch with germline at one junction end may stem from a read error. V usage is TRBV7-8 and J usage is TRBJ2-6, with 7 bases matching TRBD1. CDR1 is SGHVS, CDR2 FQNEAQ, per germline. The CDR3 covers 18 residues. CDR3 protein: CASSSGQEPVSGTNVLTF. The CDR3 nucleotides are TGTGCCAGCAGCTCAGGACAGGAACCTGTCTCTGGGACCAACGTCCTGACTTTC.

This clonotype was observed a handful of times. This chain uses TRBV5-5 with TRBJ2-7; 8 bases match TRBD2. V trimming: 3 bases; J trimming: 2 bases; junction bases outside the gene matches: 7. Per the germline V gene, CDR1 is SGHKS and CDR2 is YYEKEE (reference sequence). The length of the CDR3 is 15 residues. Here the CDR3 DNA reads TGTGCCAGCAGCTGGCTAGCGGGTGTCACCTACGAGCAGTACTTC. It codes for CASSWLAGVTYEQYF.

This clonotype was counted only a few times. The chain is built from TRBV3-1 and TRBJ1-6, with D unclear. This CDR3 is built from 19 residues. Germline V gene sequence: CDR1 LGHDT, CDR2 YNNKEL (reference sequence). V lost 0 bases and J 0 bases, leaving 15 bases between the germline ends. The CDR3 spells CASSQDISIGSSYNSPLHF. The CDR3 DNA is TGTGCCAGCAGCCAAGATATCTCAATCGGCAGCTCCTATAATTCACCCCTCCACTTT.

The V and J genes are TRBV7-9 and TRBJ2-1; D uncertain. Germline CDR1 reads SEHNR; CDR2 reads FQNEAQ (reference sequence). V lost 5 bases and J 14 bases, leaving 19 bases between the germline ends. This CDR3 comprises 13 residues. The CDR3: CASSLALLPSEFF. In nucleotides, the CDR3 is TGTGCCAGCAGCCTCGCTCTTTTGCCTTCGGAGTTCTTC.

This chain uses TRBV6-2 or TRBV6-3 with TRBJ2-1; maybe TRBD1 (7 bases). The CDR3 loop spans 13 amino acids. V lost 8 bases to trimming and J lost 8 bases, with 16 bases between them. CDR1 is MNHEY, CDR2 SVGEGT, per germline. The CDR3 reads CASAGQNRDEQFF. The CDR3, as DNA: TGTGCCAGCGCGGGACAGAATAGAGATGAGCAGTTCTTC.

The chain links TRBV18 to TRBJ2-1, with unresolved D. Trimming pared 3 bases from V and 2 bases from J, leaving 11 bases between. CDR1 and CDR2 (germline): KGHSH, LQKENI. This CDR3 is built from 15 residues. CDR3 sequence reads: CASSPPSTPYNEQFF. The CDR3 nucleotides read TGTGCCAGCTCACCTCCTTCAACCCCCTACAATGAGCAGTTCTTC.

This clonotype was counted a few times. J is TRBJ2-5 and V is TRBV29-1, with D possibly being TRBD1 (6 bases). The CDR3 is 12 amino acids. CDR1 SQVTM and CDR2 ANQGSEA come from the germline V gene. V lost 7 bases and J lost 4, with 13 bases in between. The CDR3, as DNA: TGCAGCGGGGGGCTCCTGGGAGAGACCCAGTACTTC. Residues: CSGGLLGETQYF.

This clonotype was seen many times. The gene calls are TRBV4-1 and TRBJ1-4; TRBD1 matches 9 bases. With V trimmed by 4 bases and J by 1 base, 4 bases remained unmatched. Germline values: CDR1 MGHRA, CDR2 YSYEKL. This CDR3 region has 16 residues. The CDR3 DNA reads TGCGCCAGCAGCCGTGGACAGGGGAGAACTAATGAAAAACTGTTTTTT. It specifies CASSRGQGRTNEKLFF.

The genes are TRBV5-1 and TRBJ2-1, with D perhaps TRBD2 (6 bases). The ends were cut back, 2 bases at V and 7 bases at J, with 13 bases in the middle. The CDR3 loop spans 14 amino acids. Looked up from germline, CDR1 is SGHRS and CDR2 is YFSETQ. The CDR3 DNA is TGCGCCAGCAGCTTCCAGGGAGGTTCGAATGAGCAGTTCTTC. It translates to CASSFQGGSNEQFF.